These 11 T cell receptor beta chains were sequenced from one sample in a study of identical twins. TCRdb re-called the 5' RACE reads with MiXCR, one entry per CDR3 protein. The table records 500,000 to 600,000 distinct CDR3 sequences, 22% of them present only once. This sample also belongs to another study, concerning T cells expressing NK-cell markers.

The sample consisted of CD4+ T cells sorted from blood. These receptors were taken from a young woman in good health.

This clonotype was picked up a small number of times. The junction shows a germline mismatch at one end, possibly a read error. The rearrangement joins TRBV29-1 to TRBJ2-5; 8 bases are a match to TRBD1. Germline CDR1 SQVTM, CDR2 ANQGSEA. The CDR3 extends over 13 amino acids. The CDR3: CSVEGTGQETQYF. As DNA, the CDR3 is TGCAGCGTCGAAGGGACAGGACAAGAGACCCAGTACTTC. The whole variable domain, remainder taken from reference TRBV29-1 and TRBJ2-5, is SAVISQKPSRDICQRGTSLTIQCQVDSQVTMMFWYRQQPGQSLTLIATANQGSEATYESGFVIDKFPISRPNLTFSTLTVSNMSPEDSSIYLCSVEGTGQETQYFGPGTRLLVL.

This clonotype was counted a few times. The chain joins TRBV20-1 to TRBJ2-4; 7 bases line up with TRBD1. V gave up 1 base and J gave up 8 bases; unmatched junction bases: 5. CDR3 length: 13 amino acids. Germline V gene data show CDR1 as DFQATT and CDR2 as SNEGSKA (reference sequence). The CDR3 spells CSARATGVDIQYF. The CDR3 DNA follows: TGCAGTGCTAGAGCAACAGGGGTCGACATTCAGTACTTC.

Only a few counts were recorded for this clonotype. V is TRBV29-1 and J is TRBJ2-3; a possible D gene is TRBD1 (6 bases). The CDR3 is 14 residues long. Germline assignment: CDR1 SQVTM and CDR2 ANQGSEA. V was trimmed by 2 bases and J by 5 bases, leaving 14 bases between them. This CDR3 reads CSVESGAVGDTQYF. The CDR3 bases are TGCAGCGTTGAATCAGGGGCAGTGGGAGATACGCAGTATTTT.

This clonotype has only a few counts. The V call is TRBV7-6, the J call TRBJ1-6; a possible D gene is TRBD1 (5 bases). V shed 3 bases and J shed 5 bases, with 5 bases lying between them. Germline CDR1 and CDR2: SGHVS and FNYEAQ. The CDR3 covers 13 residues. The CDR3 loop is CASSLTDNSPLHF. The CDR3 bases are TGTGCCAGCAGCTTGACAGATAATTCACCCCTCCACTTT.

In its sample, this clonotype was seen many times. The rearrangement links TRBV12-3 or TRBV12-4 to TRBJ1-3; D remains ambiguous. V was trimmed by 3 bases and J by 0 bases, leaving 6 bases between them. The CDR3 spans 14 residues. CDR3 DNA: TGTGCCAGCAGTTTTGGTACCTCTGGAAACACCATATATTTT. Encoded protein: CASSFGTSGNTIYF.

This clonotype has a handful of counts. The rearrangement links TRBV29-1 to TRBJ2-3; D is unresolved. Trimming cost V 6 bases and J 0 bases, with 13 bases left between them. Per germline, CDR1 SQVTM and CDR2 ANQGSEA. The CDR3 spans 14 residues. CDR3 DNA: TGCAGCGTGCTTCGGGTTTATAGCACAGATACGCAGTATTTT. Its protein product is CSVLRVYSTDTQYF.

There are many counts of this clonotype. The CDR3 nucleotides are TGCAGTGCTAGTAGACTAGTGGGTTCAGATACGCAGTATTTT. As protein: CSASRLVGSDTQYF. The chain combines TRBV20-1 with TRBJ2-3, with TRBD2 as a possible D gene (6 bases). The CDR3 has 14 amino acids. The V end was cut by 3 bases, the J end by 4 bases, with 14 bases between. CDR1 DFQATT and CDR2 SNEGSKA come from the germline V gene (reference sequence).

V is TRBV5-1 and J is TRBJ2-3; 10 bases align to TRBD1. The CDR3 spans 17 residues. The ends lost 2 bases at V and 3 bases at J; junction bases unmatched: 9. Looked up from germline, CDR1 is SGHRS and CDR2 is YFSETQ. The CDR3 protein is CASSFETGGKRTDTQYF. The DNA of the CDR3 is TGCGCCAGCAGCTTCGAGACAGGGGGCAAAAGGACAGATACGCAGTATTTT.

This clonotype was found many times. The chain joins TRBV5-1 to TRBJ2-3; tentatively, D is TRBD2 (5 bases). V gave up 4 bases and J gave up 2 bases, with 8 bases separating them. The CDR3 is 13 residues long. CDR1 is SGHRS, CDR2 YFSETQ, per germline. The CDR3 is CASSPRDTDTQYF. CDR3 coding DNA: TGCGCCAGCAGCCCCCGGGACACAGATACGCAGTATTTT.

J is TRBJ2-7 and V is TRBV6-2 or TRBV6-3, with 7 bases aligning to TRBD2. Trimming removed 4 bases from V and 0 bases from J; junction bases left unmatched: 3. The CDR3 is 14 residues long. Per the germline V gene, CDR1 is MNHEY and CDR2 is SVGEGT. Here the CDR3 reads CASSLPGGSYEQYF. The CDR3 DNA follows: TGTGCCAGCAGTTTACCGGGGGGCTCCTACGAGCAGTACTTC.

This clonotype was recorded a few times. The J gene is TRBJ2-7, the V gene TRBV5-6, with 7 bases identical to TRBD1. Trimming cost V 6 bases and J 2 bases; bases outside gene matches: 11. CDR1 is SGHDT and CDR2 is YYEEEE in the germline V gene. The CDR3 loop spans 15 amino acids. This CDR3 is CASIWTGDPTYEQYF. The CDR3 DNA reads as TGTGCCAGCATTTGGACAGGCGATCCCACCTACGAGCAGTACTTC.